One and the same sample provided the 17 T cell receptor beta chains below, sequenced in a study of vaccination effects on CD4 cells after COVID-19. These receptors are not linked to any known antigen. Using immunoSEQ multiplex PCR, the repertoire was profiled, and TCRdb retains in-frame clones only, with some absent. The sample has roughly 14,000 clones; around three quarters are singletons. After expansion with viral peptide pools in the ViraFEST assay, antigen-specific CD4+ T cells were sequenced. CD4+ T cells were isolated after approximately 10 days of culture. Everyone in the study got two shots of either the BNT162b2 or mRNA-1273 vaccine. Material: CD4+ T cells from PBMCs cultured with SARS-CoV-2 spike peptides, obtained after COVID-19 vaccination. Receptor source: a human donor who received a COVID-19 vaccine.

This clone ranks as medium-sized. J is TRBJ1-4 and V is TRBV6-5; D gene unclear. Trimming cost V 4 bases and J 7 bases, with 10 bases left between them. Per germline, CDR1 MNHEY and CDR2 SVGAGI. This CDR3 is built from 13 residues. The CDR3 reads CASSLWEGEKLFF. CDR3 DNA sequence: TGTGCCAGCAGTTTGTGGGAGGGTGAAAAACTGTTTTTT.

This sequence joins TRBV7-9 and TRBJ1-2, with a weak D call TRBD1 (5 bases). Germline loops: CDR1 SEHNR, CDR2 FQNEAQ (reference sequence). V was trimmed by 0 bases and J by 1 base, leaving 9 bases between them. The CDR3 covers 15 residues. This chain's CDR3 is CASSLAGGFNYGYTF. Written as DNA, the CDR3 is TGTGCCAGCAGCTTAGCGGGGGGATTTAACTATGGCTACACCTTC.

The chain couples TRBV30 to TRBJ1-3, with D possibly being TRBD1 (5 bases). The germline gives CDR1 GTSNPN, CDR2 SVGIG (reference sequence). V dropped 1 base and J dropped 4 bases, with 8 bases sitting between them. This CDR3 is 13 amino acids long. The CDR3 sequence is CAWSEAGGNTIYF. In nucleotides, the CDR3 is TGTGCCTGGAGTGAAGCAGGGGGAAACACCATATATTTT.

The chain uses TRBV6-6 and TRBJ1-2; 11 bases match TRBD1. The germline V gene has CDR1 MNHNY and CDR2 SVGAGI (reference sequence). This CDR3 is built from 13 residues. J gave up 8 bases and V 6 bases, and 5 bases lay outside the gene matches. In DNA, the CDR3 is TGTGCCAGCAGCGCTGGGACAGGGGGAGGCTACACCTTC. Residues: CASSAGTGGGYTF.

The CDR3 loop reads CASSFWQGGDSPLHF. Written as DNA, the CDR3 is TGCGCCAGCAGCTTCTGGCAGGGGGGTGATTCACCCCTCCACTTT. V and J are TRBV5-1 and TRBJ1-6; 7 bases align to TRBD1. V was clipped by 2 bases and J by 8 bases; unmatched bases: 7. CDR1 is SGHRS, CDR2 YFSETQ, per germline. The CDR3 totals 15 residues.

This sequence joins TRBV24-1 and TRBJ2-4; no firm D call. There are 13 residues in the CDR3. Trimming pared 5 bases from V and 9 bases from J, leaving 13 bases between. Germline V gene sequence: CDR1 KGHDR, CDR2 SFDVKD. The CDR3 loop reads CATSGFSGGIQYF. The CDR3 DNA follows: TGTGCCACCAGTGGATTTTCCGGCGGCATTCAGTACTTC.

V is TRBV6-5 and J is TRBJ2-3; 9 positions match TRBD2. This CDR3 is 15 amino acids long. Germline CDR1 reads MNHEY; CDR2 reads SVGAGI. Unmatched junction bases numbered 3, after V lost 4 bases and J lost 1 base. This CDR3 is CASSFGGGGTDTQYF. The CDR3 DNA reads TGTGCCAGCAGTTTCGGCGGGGGGGGCACAGATACGCAGTATTTT.

This CDR3 reads CASSSGQGNTGELFF. CDR3 bases: TGTGCCAGTAGTTCTGGACAGGGGAACACCGGGGAGCTGTTTTTT. J is TRBJ2-2 and V is TRBV19; TRBD1 matches at 8 bases. Germline CDR1 and CDR2: LNHDA and SQIVND (reference sequence). The ends lost 5 bases at V and 1 base at J; junction bases unmatched: 3. CDR3 length: 15 residues.

This chain uses TRBV28 with TRBJ1-1; a weak D match, TRBD1 (5 bases). Germline V gene sequence: CDR1 MDHEN, CDR2 SYDVKM. The germline V and J ends were trimmed by 5 bases and 11 bases, with 21 bases remaining between them. The CDR3 loop spans 14 amino acids. The CDR3 sequence is CASSPPGGVRVAFF. CDR3 nucleotide sequence: TGTGCCAGCAGTCCCCCGGGGGGGGTTAGGGTGGCTTTCTTT. Full variable domain (remainder filled in from reference TRBV28 and TRBJ1-1): DVKVTQSSRYLVKRTGEKVFLECVQDMDHENMFWYRQDPGLGLRLIYFSYDVKMKEKGDIPEGYSVSREKKERFSLILESASTNQTSMYLCASSPPGGVRVAFFGQGTRLTVV.

The V and J genes are TRBV6-5 and TRBJ1-2; tentative D call: TRBD1 (5 bases). V was clipped by 8 bases and J by 2 bases, with 15 bases between them. The CDR3 has 14 amino acids. Germline CDR1 is MNHEY and CDR2 is SVGAGI. This CDR3 reads CASRRGVGNYGYTF. DNA of the CDR3: TGTGCCAGCCGAAGAGGGGTTGGCAACTATGGCTACACCTTC.

This clone was observed at least ten times. This sequence joins TRBV29-1 and TRBJ1-2; D is unresolved. The CDR3 length is 12 residues. Trimming stripped 4 bases from V and 4 bases from J, with 10 bases between. Germline CDR1 reads SQVTM; CDR2 reads ANQGSEA. The CDR3 DNA reads TGCAGCGTTGTGCTGGGAAGCTATGGCTACACCTTC. It is translated as CSVVLGSYGYTF.

This clone was recorded a few times. This chain uses TRBV4-2 with TRBJ2-7; TRBD2 matches at 10 bases. Germline V CDR1 and CDR2: LGHNA, YNFKEQ. With 2 bases clipped from V and 0 bases from J, the junction kept 4 bases outside the gene matches. The length of the CDR3 is 16 residues. CDR3 sequence reads: CASSQQSGGDSYEQYF. The CDR3 coding sequence is TGTGCCAGCAGCCAACAAAGCGGGGGGGACTCCTACGAGCAGTACTTC.

V and J are TRBV19 and TRBJ1-6; 9 positions agree with TRBD1. V trimming: 7 bases; J trimming: 10 bases; junction bases outside the gene matches: 5. CDR1 is LNHDA and CDR2 is SQIVND in the germline V gene (reference sequence). The CDR3 runs 13 residues. CDR3 sequence: CASTGTGSSPLHF. CDR3 in DNA: TGTGCCAGTACCGGGACAGGGTCGTCACCCCTCCACTTT.

The chain recombines TRBV11-2 with TRBJ2-7; 11 nucleotides agree with TRBD2. Trimming removed 3 bases from V and 5 bases from J; junction bases left unmatched: 3. Germline values: CDR1 SGHAT, CDR2 FQNNGV. This CDR3 spans 14 amino acids. The CDR3 reads CASSLTSGIHEQYF. The CDR3 bases are TGTGCCAGCAGCTTGACTAGCGGGATACACGAGCAGTACTTC.

This clone was found a few times. The chain is built from TRBV3-1 (or the pseudogene TRBV3-2) and TRBJ2-2, with D possibly being TRBD1 (6 bases). The CDR3 has 15 residues. Germline V lookup: CDR1 LGHDT, CDR2 YNNKEL (reference sequence). V was trimmed by 8 bases and J by 0 bases, leaving 13 bases between them. The CDR3: CASRWGQTNTGELFF. The CDR3 region has the DNA TGTGCCAGCCGGTGGGGACAAACGAACACCGGGGAGCTGTTTTTT.

The sample holds a few counts of this clone. The chain has TRBV6-5 and TRBJ1-2; D is uncertain. V was trimmed by 0 bases and J by 6 bases, leaving 8 bases between them. The CDR3 runs to 13 residues. Germline V gene sequence: CDR1 MNHEY, CDR2 SVGAGI. The CDR3 spells CASSYSVGDGYTF. The CDR3 nucleotides are TGTGCCAGCAGTTACTCTGTTGGGGATGGCTACACCTTC.

This clone occurred a few times. The chain has TRBV7-2 and TRBJ1-1; D remains unclear. This CDR3 is 13 amino acids long. Germline V lookup: CDR1 SGHTA, CDR2 FQGNSA. Trimming removed 3 bases at V and 2 bases at J, with 7 bases between. This CDR3 reads CASSFQLNTEAFF. The DNA for the CDR3 is TGTGCCAGCAGCTTTCAACTCAACACTGAAGCTTTCTTT. Full variable domain (outside the CDR3, taken from reference TRBV7-2 and TRBJ1-1): GAGVSQSPSNKVTEKGKDVELRCDPISGHTALYWYRQSLGQGLEFLIYFQGNSAPDKSGLPSDRFSAERTGGSVSTLTIQRTQQEDSAVYLCASSFQLNTEAFFGQGTRLTVV.